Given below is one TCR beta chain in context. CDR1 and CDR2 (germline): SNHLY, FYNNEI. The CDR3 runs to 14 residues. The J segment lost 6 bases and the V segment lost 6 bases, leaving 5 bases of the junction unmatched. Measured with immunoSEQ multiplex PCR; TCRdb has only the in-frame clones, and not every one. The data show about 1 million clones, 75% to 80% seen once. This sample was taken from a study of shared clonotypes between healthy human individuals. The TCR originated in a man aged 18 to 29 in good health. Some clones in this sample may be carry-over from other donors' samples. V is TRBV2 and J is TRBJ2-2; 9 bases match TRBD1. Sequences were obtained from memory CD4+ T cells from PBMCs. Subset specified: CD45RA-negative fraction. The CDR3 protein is CASRGQGGAGELFF. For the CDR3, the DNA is TGTGCCAGCAGGGGACAGGGAGGTGCCGGGGAGCTGTTTTTT. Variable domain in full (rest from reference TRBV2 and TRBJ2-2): EPEVTQTPSHQVTQMGQEVILRCVPISNHLYFYWYRQILGQKVEFLVSFYNNEISEKSEIFDDQFSVERPDGSNFTLKIRSTKLEDSAMYFCASRGQGGAGELFFGEGSRLTVL.